This T cell receptor beta chain originates from a study of T cells in women clearing cervical HPV infection. In the study overall: Women with histologically confirmed HPV16-related CIN3 or worse, 2 with invasive cancer, served as cases. Blood came at first lesion visit for cases, post-clearance for controls. Controls were women whose single incident HPV16 infection cleared within 12 months without precancer or cancer.

The table came from immunoSEQ multiplex PCR; TCRdb's copy has only in-frame clones and leaves some out. Across over 30,000 clones, the top ten clones capture 1.7% of the sample. About this clone itself: The antigen is not known. The CDR3 end is not reached by the read, which stops 3 residues before it; the germline J gene fills it in.

V lost 8 bases to trimming and J lost 1 base, with 5 bases between them. This CDR3 is 12 amino acids long. Germline V CDR1 and CDR2: LGHNT, FRNRAP. Study outcomes and limitations: TRBV6-7 relative abundance averaged approximately 0.1% in cases and 0.16% in controls.

Sequenced sample: blood buffy coat. The receptor comes from a woman between 18 and 70 years old with a cervical HPV16 infection that either progressed to CIN3+ or cleared (not recorded which). V gene TRBV12-5 combines with J gene TRBJ2-2; no clear D. The CDR3 bases that were read are TGTGCTAGTTCCTGGAACACCGGGGAG. Its translation is CASSWNTGE. The entire CDR3 is CASSWNTGELFF.